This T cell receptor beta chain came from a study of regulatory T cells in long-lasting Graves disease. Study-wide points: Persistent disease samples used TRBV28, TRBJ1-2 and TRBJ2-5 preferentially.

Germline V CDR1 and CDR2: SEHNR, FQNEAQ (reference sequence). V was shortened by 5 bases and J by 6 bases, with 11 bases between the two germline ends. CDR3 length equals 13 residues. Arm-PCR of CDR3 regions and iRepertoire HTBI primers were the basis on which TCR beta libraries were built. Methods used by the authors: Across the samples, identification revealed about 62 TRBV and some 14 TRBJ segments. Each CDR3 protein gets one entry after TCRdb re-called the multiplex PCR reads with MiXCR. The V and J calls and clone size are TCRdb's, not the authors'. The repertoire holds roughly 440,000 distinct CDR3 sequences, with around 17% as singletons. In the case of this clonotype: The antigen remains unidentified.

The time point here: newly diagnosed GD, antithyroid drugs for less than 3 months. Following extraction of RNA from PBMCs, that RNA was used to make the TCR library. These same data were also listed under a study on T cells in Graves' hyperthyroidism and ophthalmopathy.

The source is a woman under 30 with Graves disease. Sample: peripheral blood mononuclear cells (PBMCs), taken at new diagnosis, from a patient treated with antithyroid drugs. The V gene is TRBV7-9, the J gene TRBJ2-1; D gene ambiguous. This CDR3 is CASSPFGGNEQFF. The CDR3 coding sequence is TGTGCCAGCAGCCCATTTGGCGGCAATGAGCAGTTCTTC.